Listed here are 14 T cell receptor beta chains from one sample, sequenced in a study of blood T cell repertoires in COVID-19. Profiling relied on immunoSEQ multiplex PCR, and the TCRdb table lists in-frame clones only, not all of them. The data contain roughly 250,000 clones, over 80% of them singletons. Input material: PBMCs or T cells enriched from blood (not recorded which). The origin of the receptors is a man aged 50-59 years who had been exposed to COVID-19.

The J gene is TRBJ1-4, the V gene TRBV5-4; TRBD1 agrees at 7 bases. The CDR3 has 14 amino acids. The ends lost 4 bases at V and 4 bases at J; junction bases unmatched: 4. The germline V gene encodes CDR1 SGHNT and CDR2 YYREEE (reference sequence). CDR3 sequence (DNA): TGTGCCAGCAGCCCCGGGACAGATAATGAAAAACTGTTTTTT. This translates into CASSPGTDNEKLFF.

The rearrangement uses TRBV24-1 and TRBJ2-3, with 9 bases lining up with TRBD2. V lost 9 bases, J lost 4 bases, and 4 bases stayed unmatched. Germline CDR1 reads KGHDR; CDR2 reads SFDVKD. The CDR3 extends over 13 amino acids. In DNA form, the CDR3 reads TGTGCCACCGAGCGGGGGGCCTCAGATACGCAGTATTTT. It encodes CATERGASDTQYF.

The CDR3 bases are TGTGCCAGCAGTGATTCACAGGGAGCCCTTCAGGGCTACACCTTC. This encodes CASSDSQGALQGYTF. This chain connects TRBV6-4 to TRBJ1-2, with D possibly TRBD1 on 6 matching bases. Germline CDR1 MRHNA, CDR2 SNTAGT. The CDR3 contains 15 residues. Trimming left V 3 bases short and J 8 bases short, with 19 bases between.

Written as DNA, the CDR3 is TGTGCCAGCAGCTTAGGGGGGCTTGAAAAACTGTTTTTT. This codes for CASSLGGLEKLFF. This rearrangement joins TRBV7-2 to TRBJ1-4; TRBD1 might be the D (6 bases). In germline, CDR1 is SGHTA, CDR2 FQGNSA. The length of the CDR3 is 13 residues. The ends were cut back, 1 base at V and 7 bases at J, with 7 bases in the middle.

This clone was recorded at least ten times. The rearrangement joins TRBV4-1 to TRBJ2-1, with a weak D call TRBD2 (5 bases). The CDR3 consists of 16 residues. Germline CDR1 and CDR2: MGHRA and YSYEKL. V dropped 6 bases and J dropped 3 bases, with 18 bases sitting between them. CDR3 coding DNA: TGCGCCAGCAGGGGTTTCAGTGCGGGTGGCTACAATGAGCAGTTCTTC. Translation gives CASRGFSAGGYNEQFF.

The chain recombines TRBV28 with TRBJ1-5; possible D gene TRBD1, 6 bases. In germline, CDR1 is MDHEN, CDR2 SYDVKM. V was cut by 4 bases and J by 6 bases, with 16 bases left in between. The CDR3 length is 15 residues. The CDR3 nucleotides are TGTGCCAGCAGTTCCGGCGGGGGGCTGGGTCAGCCCCAGCATTTT. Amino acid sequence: CASSSGGGLGQPQHF.

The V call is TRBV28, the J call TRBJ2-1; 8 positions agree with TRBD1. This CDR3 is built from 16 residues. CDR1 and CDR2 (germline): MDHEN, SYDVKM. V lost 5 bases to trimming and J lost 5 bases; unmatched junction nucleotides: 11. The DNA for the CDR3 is TGTGCCAGCAGTCTCAGAACCGGGACAGGCAACAATGAGCAGTTCTTC. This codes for CASSLRTGTGNNEQFF.

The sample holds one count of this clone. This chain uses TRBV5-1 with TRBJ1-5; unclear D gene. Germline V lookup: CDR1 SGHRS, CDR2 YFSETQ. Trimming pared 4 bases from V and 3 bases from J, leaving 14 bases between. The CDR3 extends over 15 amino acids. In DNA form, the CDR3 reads TGCGCCAGCAGCATTGGAACAGAGTCCAATCAGCCCCAGCATTTT. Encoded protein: CASSIGTESNQPQHF.

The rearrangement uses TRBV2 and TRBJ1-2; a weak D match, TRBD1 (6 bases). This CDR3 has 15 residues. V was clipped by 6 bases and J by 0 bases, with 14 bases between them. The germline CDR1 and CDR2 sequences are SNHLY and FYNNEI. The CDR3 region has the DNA TGTGCCAGCAGATTAGAAACAGGGACTAACTATGGCTACACCTTC. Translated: CASRLETGTNYGYTF.

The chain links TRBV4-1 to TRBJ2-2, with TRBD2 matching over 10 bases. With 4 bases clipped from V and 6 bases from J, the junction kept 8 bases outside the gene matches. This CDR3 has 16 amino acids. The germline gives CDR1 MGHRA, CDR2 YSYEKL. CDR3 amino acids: CASSRQPSGGAGELFF. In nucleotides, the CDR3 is TGCGCCAGCAGCCGACAACCTAGCGGGGGAGCCGGGGAGCTGTTTTTT.

The CDR3 spells CASSKTGAGYTF. As DNA, the CDR3 is TGTGCCAGCAGCAAAACAGGGGCCGGCTACACCTTC. This chain connects TRBV6-5 to TRBJ1-2, with 7 bases lining up with TRBD1. Trimming took 6 bases from V and 8 from J; bases not matched to a gene: 6. Germline assignment: CDR1 MNHEY and CDR2 SVGAGI. CDR3 size: 12 residues.

The chain's CDR3 is CASSYVQGWGTDTQYF. The CDR3 DNA sequence: TGTGCCAGCAGTTACGTACAGGGATGGGGCACAGATACGCAGTATTTT. The chain carries TRBV6-6 and TRBJ2-3; TRBD1 is a possible D gene (6 bases). Trimming took off 2 bases at V and 1 base at J, with 13 bases between the two ends. The CDR3 covers 16 residues. Germline loops: CDR1 MNHNY, CDR2 SVGAGI (reference sequence).

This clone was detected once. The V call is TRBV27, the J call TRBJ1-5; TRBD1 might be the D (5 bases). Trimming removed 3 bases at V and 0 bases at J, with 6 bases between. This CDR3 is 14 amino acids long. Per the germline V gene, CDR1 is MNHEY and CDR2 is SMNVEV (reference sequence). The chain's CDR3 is CASSLTVSNQPQHF. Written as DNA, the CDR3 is TGTGCCAGCAGTTTGACAGTTAGCAATCAGCCCCAGCATTTT.

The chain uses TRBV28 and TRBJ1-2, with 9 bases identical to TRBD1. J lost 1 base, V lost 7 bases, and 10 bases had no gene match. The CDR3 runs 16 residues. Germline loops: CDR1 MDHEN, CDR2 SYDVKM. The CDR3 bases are TGTGCCAGCAATACCCCGGGACAGGGTGGTAACTATGGCTACACCTTC. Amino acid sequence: CASNTPGQGGNYGYTF.